The 31 T cell receptor beta chains listed next were all sequenced from one sample in a study of T cells after somatic rescue of genetic block (dated by TCRdb to 2020 to 2021). The method was the immunoSEQ multiplex PCR assay. The immuneACCESS repertoire file appears here via TCRdb, limited to in-frame rearrangements. These files lack a portion of the clones; in checked studies, under half of the deficit traces to unresolved V genes, and the cause of the others is not known. The sample records more than 65,000 clones, approximately 91% of which are singletons. The ten largest clonotypes hold 2.5% to 3% of the sample. Sequencing was performed on peripheral blood mononuclear cells (PBMCs). These receptors were taken from a man aged 25 to 45.

This chain links TRBV9 with TRBJ2-7; 7 nucleotides match TRBD1. J was trimmed by 0 bases and V by 4 bases; bases with no gene match: 4. Germline lookup yields CDR1 SGDLS and CDR2 YYNGEE. The CDR3 spans 14 residues. CDR3 DNA sequence: TGTGCCAGCAGCCTGGGGGACAGCTCCTACGAGCAGTACTTC. This gives the protein CASSLGDSSYEQYF.

The chain links TRBV11-3 to TRBJ2-2; 10 bases agree with TRBD1. The germline CDR1 and CDR2 sequences are SGHNT and YENEEA. Trimming removed 1 base from V and 4 bases from J; junction bases left unmatched: 3. The length of the CDR3 is 16 residues. For the CDR3, the DNA is TGTGCCAGCAGCTTAGCGGACAGGGGGATCACCGGGGAGCTGTTTTTT. Amino acids: CASSLADRGITGELFF.

The CDR3 is CASSPVGGGATDTQYF. CDR3 nucleotide sequence: TGTGCCAGCAGCCCGGTCGGCGGGGGGGCAACAGATACGCAGTATTTT. J is TRBJ2-3 and V is TRBV27; 9 bases agree with TRBD2. V dropped 6 bases and J dropped 3; count of bases not matched to a gene: 10. The CDR3 runs to 16 residues. Germline V gene sequence: CDR1 MNHEY, CDR2 SMNVEV (reference sequence).

J is TRBJ1-6 and V is TRBV7-9, with D perhaps matching TRBD1 (5 bases). V lost 2 bases, J lost 5 bases, and 13 bases lay in between. CDR3 length: 16 residues. Looked up from germline, CDR1 is SEHNR and CDR2 is FQNEAQ (reference sequence). The CDR3 is CASSLTGQSNNSPLHF. The CDR3 nucleotides are TGTGCCAGCAGCTTAACGGGGCAGAGCAATAATTCACCCCTCCACTTT.

V is TRBV19 and J is TRBJ1-5, with D tentatively TRBD1 (6 bases). There are 14 residues in the CDR3. V lost 6 bases and J 5 bases, leaving 14 bases between the germline ends. The V gene's germline CDR1 is LNHDA and CDR2 SQIVND (reference sequence). CDR3 loop: CASRDYRVDQPQHF. CDR3 nucleotide sequence: TGTGCCAGTAGAGACTACAGGGTAGATCAGCCCCAGCATTTT.

The rearrangement links TRBV16 to TRBJ2-3; D is possibly TRBD1 (6 bases). The CDR3 sequence is 16 residues long. V was clipped by 0 bases and J by 4 bases, with 14 bases between them. Germline-derived CDR1 and CDR2 are KGHSY and FQNENV. The CDR3 DNA is TGTGCCAGCAGCCAATCTTACAGGGTTCCCTCAGATACGCAGTATTTT. It yields the protein CASSQSYRVPSDTQYF.

In its sample, this clone was seen a few times. The CDR3 sequence is CASSQDSFSYEQYF. The CDR3 DNA reads TGCGCCAGCAGCCAAGACTCTTTCAGCTACGAGCAGTACTTC. The chain is built from TRBV4-3 and TRBJ2-7; D gene unclear. CDR1 is LGHNA, CDR2 YSLEER, per germline. This CDR3 region has 14 residues. The V gene lost 0 bases and the J gene lost 3 bases, with 9 bases spanning the gap.

This clone was counted a few times. CDR3: CASSIGYGDIQYF. As DNA, the CDR3 is TGTGCCAGTAGTATAGGGTACGGGGACATTCAGTACTTC. The V call is TRBV19, the J call TRBJ2-4, with D tentatively TRBD2 (5 bases). The CDR3 contains 13 residues. Trimming shortened V by 1 base and J by 8 bases, and 9 bases separated the two germline ends. Germline V gives CDR1 LNHDA, CDR2 SQIVND (reference sequence).

This sequence joins TRBV5-6 and TRBJ1-6; D is undetermined. Per the germline V gene, CDR1 is SGHDT and CDR2 is YYEEEE. The CDR3 loop spans 14 amino acids. The germline V and J ends were trimmed by 4 bases and 7 bases, with 12 bases remaining between them. CDR3 protein: CASSDLGRNSPLHF. The CDR3 DNA reads as TGTGCCAGCAGCGACCTGGGTCGCAATTCACCCCTCCACTTT.

This clone has only a few counts. The chain couples TRBV6-5 to TRBJ1-5; maybe TRBD1 (5 bases). The CDR3 loop spans 13 amino acids. Trimming stripped 2 bases from V and 7 bases from J, with 9 bases between. Per the germline V gene, CDR1 is MNHEY and CDR2 is SVGAGI. In DNA, the CDR3 is TGTGCCAGCAGTTACAGGGAGGGGCAGCCCCAGCATTTT. It codes for CASSYREGQPQHF.

The V gene is TRBV5-4, the J gene TRBJ2-7; D gene unclear. The CDR3 covers 12 residues. Germline values: CDR1 SGHNT, CDR2 YYREEE (reference sequence). V dropped 4 bases and J dropped 0 bases, with 5 bases sitting between them. For the CDR3, the DNA is TGTGCCAGCAGCAGCAGCTCCTACGAGCAGTACTTC. Its translation: CASSSSSYEQYF. Variable domain in full (rest from reference TRBV5-4 and TRBJ2-7): ETGVTQSPTHLIKTRGQQVTLRCSSQSGHNTVSWYQQALGQGPQFIFQYYREEENGRGNFPPRFSGLQFPNYSSELNVNALELDDSALYLCASSSSSYEQYFGPGTRLTVT.

The V gene is TRBV9, the J gene TRBJ2-1; no clear D. The CDR3 is 13 amino acids. V lost 0 bases and J lost 5, with 6 bases in between. The V gene's germline CDR1 is SGDLS and CDR2 YYNGEE. The CDR3 nucleotides are TGTGCCAGCAGCGTAGTAGGTCACAATGAGCAGTTCTTC. Translated: CASSVVGHNEQFF.

This chain links TRBV13 with TRBJ2-1; TRBD1 aligns across 10 bases. CDR1 and CDR2 from the germline V gene are PRHDT and FYEKMQ (reference sequence). With 4 bases clipped from V and 3 bases from J, the junction kept 3 bases outside the gene matches. This CDR3 has 15 amino acids. The CDR3 DNA reads as TGTGCCAGCAGCTCGGGGACAGGGGTCTACAATGAGCAGTTCTTC. Translated: CASSSGTGVYNEQFF.

The chain joins TRBV9 to TRBJ2-1; D is possibly TRBD2 (5 bases). Germline V gene sequence: CDR1 SGDLS, CDR2 YYNGEE. Trimming removed 1 base at V and 8 bases at J, with 16 bases between. There are 15 residues in the CDR3. The CDR3 here is CASSVWTGPPDEQFF. The CDR3 DNA reads TGTGCCAGCAGCGTATGGACTGGCCCCCCGGATGAGCAGTTCTTC.

The chain links TRBV5-6 to TRBJ2-5; 8 bases line up with TRBD2. The J call could be wrong; TRBJ2-7 is a better fit for the DNA end. This CDR3 is built from 12 residues. In germline, CDR1 is SGHDT, CDR2 YYEEEE. In DNA, the CDR3 is TGTGCCAGCAGACACCGGGAGGGCGAGCAGTACTTC. Its translation is CASRHREGEQYF.

This sequence joins TRBV28 and TRBJ2-1; a weak D match, TRBD2 (5 bases). Germline CDR1 reads MDHEN; CDR2 reads SYDVKM. There are 14 residues in the CDR3. Deletions cut 8 bases from V and 4 bases from J, with 15 bases between. CDR3 in amino acids: CASGPRVRYNEQFF. The CDR3, as DNA: TGTGCCAGCGGCCCGCGGGTTCGGTACAATGAGCAGTTCTTC.

The V gene is TRBV29-1, the J gene TRBJ2-3, with 14 bases fitting TRBD2. Germline V lookup: CDR1 SQVTM, CDR2 ANQGSEA. V was clipped by 7 bases and J by 4 bases; unmatched bases: 4. CDR3 length: 14 amino acids. The CDR3 DNA follows: TGCAGCGGAGGACTAGCGGGGGGTCCAGATACGCAGTATTTT. It specifies CSGGLAGGPDTQYF.

Worth noting for this clone: Other nucleotide sequences from this sample produce the same CDR3. J is TRBJ2-7 and V is TRBV28, with no clear D. V lost 7 bases and J lost 3, with 13 bases in between. The CDR3 totals 13 residues. CDR1 MDHEN and CDR2 SYDVKM come from the germline V gene. The CDR3 reads CASKRPGGYEQYF. CDR3 sequence (DNA): TGTGCCAGCAAACGCCCAGGTGGCTACGAGCAGTACTTC.

The chain recombines TRBV7-9 with TRBJ2-7, with TRBD1 identical over 9 bases. J was trimmed by 4 bases and V by 5 bases; bases with no gene match: 6. CDR1 is SEHNR, CDR2 FQNEAQ, per germline (reference sequence). The CDR3 runs 14 residues. The CDR3 sequence is CASSPGTGRYEQYF. The CDR3 bases are TGTGCCAGCAGCCCTGGGACAGGGCGGTACGAGCAGTACTTC.

The V gene is TRBV28, the J gene TRBJ2-3; TRBD1 matches at 11 bases. After removal of 7 bases from V and 8 bases from J, the junction contained 14 bases not matched to a gene. Germline V lookup: CDR1 MDHEN, CDR2 SYDVKM. The CDR3 is 16 amino acids. The CDR3 is CASMTPGQGGLGTQYF. CDR3 DNA: TGTGCCAGCATGACCCCGGGACAGGGGGGTCTTGGTACGCAGTATTTT. Based on the CDR3 plus reference TRBV28 and TRBJ2-3, the full variable domain is DVKVTQSSRYLVKRTGEKVFLECVQDMDHENMFWYRQDPGLGLRLIYFSYDVKMKEKGDIPEGYSVSREKKERFSLILESASTNQTSMYLCASMTPGQGGLGTQYFGPGTRLTVL.

The genes are TRBV5-4 and TRBJ2-3; TRBD2 agrees at 8 bases. After removal of 1 base from V and 2 bases from J, the junction contained 3 bases not matched to a gene. The CDR3 is made up of 15 amino acids. The germline V gene encodes CDR1 SGHNT and CDR2 YYREEE (reference sequence). The CDR3: CASSLKREHTDTQYF. The CDR3 DNA reads as TGTGCCAGCAGCTTGAAGCGGGAGCACACAGATACGCAGTATTTT.

This clone was found a few times. The chain is built from TRBV6-5 and TRBJ2-7, with D possibly matching TRBD2 (5 bases). Per the germline V gene, CDR1 is MNHEY and CDR2 is SVGAGI. The CDR3 sequence is 15 residues long. The V end was cut by 0 bases, the J end by 2 bases, with 11 bases between. CDR3 nucleotide sequence: TGTGCCAGCAGTTACTCACGTCAGCGGACCTACGAGCAGTACTTC. It encodes CASSYSRQRTYEQYF.

The chain couples TRBV28 to TRBJ1-5; a weak D match, TRBD1 (6 bases). V lost 4 bases to trimming and J lost 6 bases, with 19 bases between them. Germline V gene data show CDR1 as MDHEN and CDR2 as SYDVKM. The CDR3 totals 16 residues. As DNA, the CDR3 is TGTGCCAGCAGTTCCGGGGGGGCGGGGGCGCGTCAGCCCCAGCATTTT. This codes for CASSSGGAGARQPQHF.

In its sample, this clone was seen once. The gene calls are TRBV2 and TRBJ1-1, with D perhaps TRBD1 (5 bases). The CDR3 covers 14 residues. CDR1 SNHLY and CDR2 FYNNEI come from the germline V gene. V was pared by 3 bases and J by 5 bases, with 13 bases between. The CDR3 DNA is TGTGCCAGCAGTGATCGGGCCGGGGGGACTGAAGCTTTCTTT. This translates into CASSDRAGGTEAFF. The full variable domain, in which reference TRBV2 and TRBJ1-1 provide the parts outside the CDR3, is EPEVTQTPSHQVTQMGQEVILRCVPISNHLYFYWYRQILGQKVEFLVSFYNNEISEKSEIFDDQFSVERPDGSNFTLKIRSTKLEDSAMYFCASSDRAGGTEAFFGQGTRLTVV.

The chain joins TRBV19 to TRBJ2-1, with 8 nucleotides matching TRBD2. The CDR3 spans 15 residues. V lost 1 base, J lost 6 bases, and 5 bases stayed unmatched. Germline lookup yields CDR1 LNHDA and CDR2 SQIVND (reference sequence). CDR3 DNA: TGTGCCAGTAGTATAGCGGGAGGGCCTCCCAATGAGCAGTTCTTC. Its translation: CASSIAGGPPNEQFF. The full variable domain, in which reference TRBV19 and TRBJ2-1 provide the parts outside the CDR3, is DGGITQSPKYLFRKEGQNVTLSCEQNLNHDAMYWYRQDPGQGLRLIYYSQIVNDFQKGDIAEGYSVSREKKESFPLTVTSAQKNPTAFYLCASSIAGGPPNEQFFGPGTRLTVL.

In this sample, this clone turned up once. V is TRBV28 and J is TRBJ2-2; D may be TRBD1 or TRBD2 (6 bases each). Germline V gene lookup returns CDR1 MDHEN and CDR2 SYDVKM. The CDR3 length is 15 residues. Trimming removed 7 bases at V and 5 bases at J, with 17 bases between. The CDR3 spells CASMGGGTRTGELFF. The DNA of the CDR3 is TGTGCCAGCATGGGGGGCGGGACGAGGACCGGGGAGCTGTTTTTT.

This chain links TRBV7-2 with TRBJ2-1; the D call may be TRBD1 or TRBD2 (5 bases each). Germline V gene data show CDR1 as SGHTA and CDR2 as FQGNSA. V was cut by 4 bases and J by 4 bases, with 11 bases left in between. This CDR3 region has 14 residues. The chain's CDR3 is CASSSRGGYNEQFF. The CDR3 bases are TGTGCCAGCAGCTCTAGGGGCGGGTACAATGAGCAGTTCTTC.

V gene TRBV6-1 combines with J gene TRBJ2-4; D is possibly TRBD1 (6 bases). Trimming took off 6 bases at V and 1 base at J, with 13 bases between the two ends. CDR3 length equals 15 residues. Germline V lookup: CDR1 MNHNS, CDR2 SASEGT. The CDR3 protein is CASRGTGNAKNIQYF. For the CDR3, the DNA is TGTGCCAGCAGAGGCACAGGGAACGCCAAAAACATTCAGTACTTC.

The V and J genes are TRBV15 and TRBJ2-3, with 7 bases identical to TRBD1. CDR3 length equals 14 residues. J was trimmed by 5 bases and V by 6 bases; bases with no gene match: 8. The germline gives CDR1 LNHNV, CDR2 YYDKDF (reference sequence). CDR3 sequence: CATRITGAGDTQYF. As DNA, the CDR3 is TGTGCCACCAGGATAACAGGGGCTGGAGATACGCAGTATTTT.

This clone has only a few counts. The chain couples TRBV5-6 to TRBJ1-2; D is undetermined. Looked up from germline, CDR1 is SGHDT and CDR2 is YYEEEE. The CDR3 totals 16 residues. Deletions cut 1 base from V and 0 bases from J, with 13 bases between. CDR3 bases: TGTGCCAGCAGCTTGTCCTCGCCCCTAGCTAACTATGGCTACACCTTC. This codes for CASSLSSPLANYGYTF.

This sequence joins TRBV2 and TRBJ2-1; a possible D gene is TRBD1 (5 bases). The germline V and J ends were trimmed by 6 bases and 9 bases, with 18 bases remaining between them. The length of the CDR3 is 14 residues. Per germline, CDR1 SNHLY and CDR2 FYNNEI. This CDR3 is CASRKDTFVAEQFF. Written as DNA, the CDR3 is TGTGCCAGCAGAAAGGACACTTTTGTAGCTGAGCAGTTCTTC. The variable domain in full, with the rest retrieved from reference TRBV2 and TRBJ2-1, is EPEVTQTPSHQVTQMGQEVILRCVPISNHLYFYWYRQILGQKVEFLVSFYNNEISEKSEIFDDQFSVERPDGSNFTLKIRSTKLEDSAMYFCASRKDTFVAEQFFGPGTRLTVL.